This is a list of T cell receptor beta chains from one sample in a study of blood T cell repertoires in COVID-19. Libraries were prepared by immunoSEQ multiplex PCR; TCRdb keeps only in-frame clonotypes and omits some of them. The sample has 87,000 or so clones; under 85% are singletons. The sample taken for sequencing was peripheral blood. These receptors all stem from a woman in her seventies with acute or convalescent COVID-19. Each CDR3 is given with its conserved first and last residue. A D gene is named only where the DNA matches it firmly. Expanded clones are given a class, and other clones once, few, many or no size at all.

J: TRBJ2-3; V: TRBV7-2; D: TRBD2; size: NA; CDR3: CASSLTESGGPTDTQYF; DNA: TGTGCCAGCAGCTTAACGGAGAGCGGGGGACCCACAGATACGCAGTATTTT
J: TRBJ1-1; V: TRBV6-5; D: NA; size: NA; CDR3: CASSKDFMIAEAFF; DNA: TGTGCCAGCAGTAAGGACTTTATGATCGCTGAAGCTTTCTTT
J: TRBJ2-1; V: TRBV24-1; D: TRBD2; size: NA; CDR3: CATSDWAGDNEQFF; DNA: TGTGCCACCAGTGATTGGGCGGGAGACAATGAGCAGTTCTTC
J: TRBJ1-3; V: TRBV10-3; D: NA; size: once; CDR3: CAISEFTDSSGNTIYF; DNA: TGTGCCATCAGCGAATTTACCGACAGCTCTGGAAACACCATATATTTT
J: TRBJ2-7; V: TRBV21-1; D: NA; size: few; CDR3: CASPRKGQTYEQYF; DNA: TGTGCCAGCCCAAGGAAGGGACAAACTTACGAGCAGTACTTC
J: TRBJ1-3; V: TRBV15; D: NA; size: once; CDR3: CATSRDGQGIAAIYF; DNA: TGTGCCACCAGCAGAGATGGCCAGGGTATAGCGGCCATATATTTT
J: TRBJ2-7; V: TRBV15; D: TRBD2; size: NA; CDR3: CATSIGGAGVEQYF; DNA: TGTGCCACCAGCATCGGGGGGGCGGGGGTCGAGCAGTACTTC
J: TRBJ2-5; V: TRBV5-1; D: NA; size: NA; CDR3: CASSTIPGQGETQYF; DNA: TGCGCCAGCAGTACTATTCCGGGACAAGGAGAGACCCAGTACTTC
J: TRBJ1-6; V: TRBV14; D: NA; size: once; CDR3: CASSQDRRTGSNSPLHF; DNA: TGTGCCAGCAGCCAAGATCGGAGAACAGGGTCGAATTCACCCCTCCACTTT
J: TRBJ1-5; V: TRBV5-6; D: TRBD1; size: NA; CDR3: CASSIWTGDLGNQPQHF; DNA: TGTGCCAGCAGCATATGGACAGGGGATTTGGGAAATCAGCCCCAGCATTTT
J: TRBJ1-1; V: TRBV11-3; D: TRBD1; size: NA; CDR3: CASSLTGGSREAFF; DNA: TGTGCCAGCAGCCTGACAGGGGGCAGCCGTGAAGCTTTCTTT
J: TRBJ1-1; V: TRBV19; D: NA; size: NA; CDR3: CASRRRGVNTEAFF; DNA: TGTGCCAGTAGACGCAGGGGTGTGAACACTGAAGCTTTCTTT
J: TRBJ1-4; V: TRBV6-5; D: TRBD1; size: NA; CDR3: CASRNRGVDEKLFF; DNA: TGTGCCAGCAGAAACAGGGGGGTGGATGAAAAACTGTTTTTT
J: TRBJ1-3; V: TRBV1; D: NA; size: NA; CDR3: CTSSPDRGKDGNTIYF; DNA: TGCACCAGCAGTCCCGACAGGGGAAAGGATGGAAACACCATATATTTT
J: TRBJ1-6; V: TRBV28; D: NA; size: NA; CDR3: CASSFGQLNSPLHF; DNA: TGTGCCAGCAGTTTTGGGCAACTGAATTCACCCCTCCACTTT
J: TRBJ2-3; V: TRBV6-1; D: NA; size: NA; CDR3: CASSERGDTQYF; DNA: TGTGCCAGCAGTGAACGAGGAGATACGCAGTATTTT
J: TRBJ1-5; V: TRBV6-5; D: NA; size: NA; CDR3: CASSYTGIEPQHF; DNA: TGTGCCAGCAGTTATACAGGGATAGAGCCCCAGCATTTT
J: TRBJ2-4; V: TRBV7-2; D: NA; size: NA; CDR3: CASSSRGENIQYF; DNA: TGTGCCAGCAGCTCCCGCGGTGAAAACATTCAGTACTTC
J: TRBJ1-5; V: TRBV2; D: TRBD1; size: NA; CDR3: CASISDRGLNQPQHF; DNA: TGTGCCAGCATTTCGGACAGGGGGCTTAATCAGCCCCAGCATTTT
J: TRBJ2-1; V: TRBV7-2; D: TRBD1; size: NA; CDR3: CASSSPGQHNEQFF; DNA: TGTGCCAGCAGCTCTCCGGGACAGCACAATGAGCAGTTCTTC